A few counts support the clone carrying this T cell receptor beta chain. Its antigen is as yet unknown. CDR3 length: 16 amino acids. V trimming: 3 bases; J trimming: 9 bases; junction bases outside the gene matches: 15. Looked up from germline, CDR1 is SGDLS and CDR2 is YYNGEE. A second roughly 6 to 11 cycle PCR used barcoded and J-beta primers. Every sample gave at least 2.5 million paired-end reads containing CDR3. TCRdb processed the 5' RACE reads anew with MiXCR; each CDR3 protein has one entry. This table holds about 700,000 distinct CDR3 sequences, roughly 32% found once. The data belong to a study of blood T cells in healthy people across ages. Findings of the study overall: Compared with aged donors, long-lived donors showed fewer expanded clones, suggesting selection.

The clonotype was recovered from a woman of 80 years or more in good health. This sequence joins TRBV9 and TRBJ2-1; 7 nucleotides match TRBD1. Sequenced: blood. DNA for the CDR3: TGTGCCAGCAGCGAATCGACCGGGACAGTAAGGGGTGAGCAGTTCTTC. It is translated as CASSESTGTVRGEQFF.